This entry lists 6 T cell receptor beta chains sequenced from one sample in a study of shared clonotypes between healthy human individuals (dated by TCRdb to about 2020). Library construction relied on the immunoSEQ multiplex PCR assay. TCRdb mirrors the immuneACCESS table, restricted to in-frame sequences. Some clones are absent from its copies; in checked studies, under half trace to an unresolved V gene, and the reason for the others is unknown. Present in this sample are approximately 320,000 clones, roughly 70% of which were seen just once. Clones ranked in the top ten supply about 9.3% of the sample. Sequencing was carried out using memory CD4+ T cells sorted from blood. The cell subset or site label for this specimen denotes: CD45RA-negative fraction. All receptors derive from a young man in good health.

This chain joins TRBV27 and TRBJ2-1; possibly TRBD2 for D (6 bases). This CDR3 is 13 amino acids long. Trimming left V 8 bases short and J 10 bases short, with 18 bases between. Germline CDR1 reads MNHEY; CDR2 reads SMNVEV (reference sequence). CDR3 DNA sequence: TGTGCCAGCCGCTCGTGGGGGGACGGGGAGCAGTTCTTC. Protein product: CASRSWGDGEQFF.

This rearrangement joins TRBV7-9 to TRBJ2-3, with 7 bases that match TRBD2. Losses at the gene ends were 5 bases for V and 4 bases for J; bases not matched to a gene: 6. The V gene's germline CDR1 is SEHNR and CDR2 FQNEAQ (reference sequence). The CDR3 loop spans 14 amino acids. CDR3 DNA sequence: TGTGCCAGCAGCCGAGAACGGGGGGCAGATACGCAGTATTTT. Residues: CASSRERGADTQYF.

Points on this clone: This same CDR3 is encoded by further DNA sequences in the sample. CDR3 coding DNA: TGTGCCAGCAGCACACAAAACACCGGGGAGCTGTTTTTT. Protein sequence: CASSTQNTGELFF. The genes are TRBV5-4 and TRBJ2-2; no clear D gene. Germline V gene data show CDR1 as SGHNT and CDR2 as YYREEE (reference sequence). Deletions cut 4 bases from V and 2 bases from J, with 6 bases between. The CDR3 runs to 13 residues.

Only one count was recorded for this clone. The rearrangement joins TRBV11-2 to TRBJ2-2, with 11 nucleotides matching TRBD2. With 8 bases clipped from V and 8 bases from J, the junction kept 13 bases outside the gene matches. Germline CDR1 and CDR2: SGHAT and FQNNGV. The CDR3 has 16 residues. Here the CDR3 DNA reads TGTGCCAGCGCTAGCGGGAGGCTAATCCCTGTGGGGGAGCTGTTTTTT. This sequence encodes CASASGRLIPVGELFF. Together with reference TRBV11-2 and TRBJ2-2, the CDR3 gives the full variable domain: EAGVAQSPRYKIIEKRQSVAFWCNPISGHATLYWYQQILGQGPKLLIQFQNNGVVDDSQLPKDRFSAERLKGVDSTLKIQPAKLEDSAVYLCASASGRLIPVGELFFGEGSRLTVL.

V is TRBV10-3 and J is TRBJ2-1; TRBD2 matches 9 bases. Germline CDR1 and CDR2: ENHRY and SYGVKD. The CDR3 is 17 amino acids. V lost 5 bases, J lost 7 bases, and 15 bases stayed unmatched. This chain's CDR3 is CAISFSVSGTSPNEQFF. CDR3 nucleotide sequence: TGTGCCATCAGTTTCTCGGTATCTGGGACTAGCCCAAATGAGCAGTTCTTC.

A word on this clone: Other DNA sequences of this sample code for an identical CDR3. The J gene is TRBJ2-1, the V gene TRBV2; D not certain. The germline V and J ends were trimmed by 8 bases and 1 base, with 9 bases remaining between them. The CDR3 has 13 residues. Germline values: CDR1 SNHLY, CDR2 FYNNEI. The CDR3 sequence is CASSRDSYNEQFF. In DNA form, the CDR3 reads TGTGCCAGCTCTAGGGATTCCTACAATGAGCAGTTCTTC.